This T cell receptor (beta chain) was recovered during a study of T-cell memory formation after mild COVID-19. Study outcomes and limitations: Contracting CD4+ clones sat mainly in CM and EM; CD8+ in EMRA. Among clones contracting day 15 to 85, CD4/CD8 was balanced, whereas later expanders leaned CD4+. Unconfirmed was the SARS-CoV-2 specificity of second-wave clones that peaked on day 37.

TCRdb processed the 5' RACE reads anew with MiXCR; each CDR3 protein has one entry. This table holds roughly 340,000 distinct CDR3 sequences, more than 15% found once. This clonotype was found a few times. Its cognate antigen is unknown. Germline V gene lookup returns CDR1 MNHEY and CDR2 SVGEGT. V dropped 9 bases and J dropped 2 bases, with 11 bases sitting between them. The CDR3 runs 12 residues. The specimen sequenced was PBMCs or a T cell subset sorted from them (not recorded which). The TCR was taken from a man younger than 30 who had mild COVID-19 (a few samples of this study predate the infection). Cell type and time point are not known. This rearrangement joins TRBV6-2 or TRBV6-3 to TRBJ2-7, with D unclear. Written as DNA, the CDR3 is TGTGCCAGTCGACTGGATGCCTACGAGCAGTACTTC. Translating gives CASRLDAYEQYF.